The 22 T cell receptor beta chains given below trace back to one sample, sequenced in a study of T cells after yellow fever vaccination. TCRdb used MiXCR to reprocess the 5' RACE reads, holding one entry per CDR3 protein. This table has about 340,000 distinct CDR3 sequences, around 3.9% appearing once. The specimen was PBMCs, collected 5 days after the yellow fever booster vaccination. These receptors were collected from a man aged 18 to 30 who received the YFV17D yellow fever vaccine.

This clonotype was picked up a small number of times. The chain couples TRBV27 to TRBJ1-6; weak D call: TRBD1 (6 bases). V was pared by 6 bases and J by 0 bases, with 12 bases between. Germline loops: CDR1 MNHEY, CDR2 SMNVEV (reference sequence). The CDR3 loop spans 16 amino acids. CDR3 nucleotide sequence: TGTGCCAGCAGGGGAACAGGGAGCTCCTATAATTCACCCCTCCACTTT. Its translation: CASRGTGSSYNSPLHF.

This clonotype was detected ten times or more. This chain links TRBV24-1 with TRBJ2-7, with D possibly TRBD2 on 5 matching bases. This CDR3 spans 15 amino acids. The V gene lost 3 bases and the J gene lost 2 bases, with 13 bases spanning the gap. Per the germline V gene, CDR1 is KGHDR and CDR2 is SFDVKD. The CDR3 DNA sequence: TGTGCCACCAGTGATGGCCGGACTTTGACCTACGAGCAGTACGTC. Encoded protein: CATSDGRTLTYEQYV.

The CDR3 region has the DNA TGTGCCAGCAGCCCAGAGGGTACCAGCTTCACTGAAGCTTTCTTT. Protein product: CASSPEGTSFTEAFF. This chain joins TRBV7-9 and TRBJ1-1; no definite D call. The germline gives CDR1 SEHNR, CDR2 FQNEAQ (reference sequence). The V end lost 5 bases, the J end lost 4 bases, and 17 bases lay between the germline ends. The CDR3 is 15 residues long. Combining the CDR3 with reference TRBV7-9 and TRBJ1-1 gives the whole variable domain DTGVSQNPRHKITKRGQNVTFRCDPISEHNRLYWYRQTLGQGPEFLTYFQNEAQLEKSRLLSDRFSAERPKGSFSTLEIQRTEQGDSAMYLCASSPEGTSFTEAFFGQGTRLTVV.

The table lists this clonotype with a few counts. The J gene is TRBJ2-3, the V gene TRBV5-1; tentatively, D is TRBD2 (5 bases). The V end lost 2 bases, the J end lost 3 bases, and 10 bases lay between the germline ends. Germline V gives CDR1 SGHRS, CDR2 YFSETQ. This CDR3 contains 14 residues. CDR3 sequence: CASSFGIATDTQYF. The DNA of the CDR3 is TGCGCCAGCAGCTTTGGAATAGCGACAGATACGCAGTATTTT. The complete variable domain, with remaining parts taken from reference TRBV5-1 and TRBJ2-3, reads KAGVTQTPRYLIKTRGQQVTLSCSPISGHRSVSWYQQTPGQGLQFLFEYFSETQRNKGNFPGRFSGRQFSNSRSEMNVSTLELGDSALYLCASSFGIATDTQYFGPGTRLTVL.

This clonotype was seen at least ten times. The chain employs TRBV7-2 and TRBJ1-2, with D possibly TRBD1 on 6 matching bases. V gave up 3 bases and J gave up 5 bases, with 13 bases separating them. Per the germline V gene, CDR1 is SGHTA and CDR2 is FQGNSA. The CDR3 totals 14 residues. The CDR3 spells CASSFETGRYGYTF. The CDR3 region has the DNA TGTGCCAGCAGCTTCGAGACAGGCCGTTATGGCTACACCTTC.

This clonotype was picked up many times. The chain uses TRBV7-6 and TRBJ2-1; D is perhaps TRBD2 (5 bases). This CDR3 is 14 amino acids long. Germline V gene sequence: CDR1 SGHVS, CDR2 FNYEAQ. The V end was cut by 0 bases, the J end by 10 bases, with 13 bases between. Here the CDR3 reads CASSLALGSGEQFF. CDR3 nucleotide sequence: TGTGCCAGCAGCTTAGCCCTAGGGTCGGGAGAGCAGTTCTTC.

This clonotype was found a few times. V is TRBV6-5 and J is TRBJ2-1; 9 bases are shared with TRBD2. The CDR3 is 15 residues long. V was clipped by 2 bases and J by 12 bases; unmatched bases: 11. Germline CDR1 reads MNHEY; CDR2 reads SVGAGI. The DNA of the CDR3 is TGTGCCAGCAGTTACGGTCGCGGGGGGGCCTCTTGGCAGTTCTTC. Its translation is CASSYGRGGASWQFF.

This clonotype was counted a few times. The chain has TRBV29-1 and TRBJ1-2; D not certain. Deletions cut 8 bases from V and 2 bases from J, with 15 bases between. CDR3 length: 13 residues. The germline V gene encodes CDR1 SQVTM and CDR2 ANQGSEA. The CDR3 reads CSLTPDGNYGYTF. The CDR3 coding sequence is TGCAGCCTTACACCAGACGGCAACTATGGCTACACCTTC.

This clonotype was found many times. The rearrangement uses TRBV12-3 or TRBV12-4 and TRBJ1-5; D is undetermined. This CDR3 has 17 amino acids. Trimming stripped 3 bases from V and 2 bases from J, with 17 bases between. For the CDR3, the DNA is TGTGCCAGCAGTTTGAGATCGATCGTTGGCGGCAATCAGCCCCAGCATTTT. This encodes CASSLRSIVGGNQPQHF.

Only a few counts were recorded for this clonotype. The V gene is TRBV7-9, the J gene TRBJ1-1, with D possibly matching TRBD1 (5 bases). The CDR3 runs 16 residues. Between the trimmed V and J ends, which lost 2 bases and 1 base, there was a span of 14 bases. Germline CDR1 reads SEHNR; CDR2 reads FQNEAQ (reference sequence). CDR3 amino acids: CASSLHPGEGNTEAFF. For the CDR3, the DNA is TGTGCCAGCAGCTTACATCCGGGGGAAGGGAACACTGAAGCTTTCTTT.

The rearrangement uses TRBV7-2 and TRBJ2-7, with D possibly TRBD2 on 7 matching bases. Trimming took 4 bases from V and 0 from J, leaving 19 bases between them. The CDR3 covers 17 residues. In germline, CDR1 is SGHTA, CDR2 FQGNSA. CDR3 loop: CASSSHRGGRSSYEQYF. In DNA, the CDR3 is TGTGCCAGCAGCTCACATAGGGGGGGGAGGAGCTCCTACGAGCAGTACTTC.

This clonotype was recorded a few times. The chain couples TRBV6-6 to TRBJ1-1; no clear D gene. The V and J ends lost 2 bases and 6 bases respectively, with 10 bases between them. This CDR3 comprises 13 residues. Germline lookup yields CDR1 MNHNY and CDR2 SVGAGI (reference sequence). CDR3 in DNA: TGTGCCAGCAGTTACCCATCGTCCGCTGAAGCTTTCTTT. The encoded protein is CASSYPSSAEAFF.

This clonotype was counted a few times. This rearrangement joins TRBV7-9 to TRBJ1-1; TRBD1 might be the D (6 bases). V gave up 1 base and J gave up 6 bases, with 9 bases separating them. The CDR3 is 13 amino acids. CDR1 SEHNR and CDR2 FQNEAQ come from the germline V gene (reference sequence). CDR3 region: CASSLGQAAEAFF. The CDR3 DNA reads as TGTGCCAGCAGCTTAGGACAGGCGGCTGAAGCTTTCTTT.

This clonotype was recorded many times. The chain uses TRBV7-2 and TRBJ1-1, with D maybe TRBD1 (6 bases). The CDR3 runs to 14 residues. Trimming pared 8 bases from V and 3 bases from J, leaving 16 bases between. Germline CDR1 reads SGHTA; CDR2 reads FQGNSA. The CDR3 coding sequence is TGTGCCAGCCGCATAATTACAGGGTACACTGAAGCTTTCTTT. As protein: CASRIITGYTEAFF.

The sample holds a few counts of this clonotype. The chain links TRBV7-2 to TRBJ2-1; D is possibly TRBD2 (7 bases). CDR3 length equals 16 residues. V dropped 1 base and J dropped 8 bases, with 18 bases sitting between them. CDR1 is SGHTA, CDR2 FQGNSA, per germline. The CDR3 sequence: CASSLEALRGRDEQFF. DNA for the CDR3: TGTGCCAGCAGCTTAGAAGCGTTGAGGGGGAGGGATGAGCAGTTCTTC.

This clonotype was counted a few times. The chain recombines TRBV7-3 with TRBJ2-1; tentatively, D is TRBD1 (5 bases). This CDR3 is 13 amino acids long. The ends were cut back, 4 bases at V and 3 bases at J, with 7 bases in the middle. Germline V gene sequence: CDR1 SGHTA, CDR2 FQGTGA. Here the CDR3 DNA reads TGTGCCAGCAGCTACCAGGGCTACAATGAGCAGTTCTTC. It encodes CASSYQGYNEQFF.

This clonotype was counted at least ten times. The genes are TRBV4-1 and TRBJ2-2; TRBD1 aligns across 7 bases. With V trimmed by 0 bases and J by 5 bases, 6 bases remained unmatched. Germline-derived CDR1 and CDR2 are MGHRA and YSYEKL. The CDR3 is made up of 16 amino acids. The CDR3: CASSQDQTGWTGELFF. The CDR3 DNA reads TGCGCCAGCAGCCAAGATCAGACAGGGTGGACCGGGGAGCTGTTTTTT.

The chain is built from TRBV4-2 and TRBJ1-6; 8 nucleotides line up with TRBD1. The CDR3 length is 17 residues. The V gene end was trimmed by 0 bases and the J gene end by 5 bases; junction bases not matched to a gene: 6. CDR1 and CDR2 from the germline V gene are LGHNA and YNFKEQ. CDR3 region: CASSQEWQGADNSPLHF. In nucleotides, the CDR3 is TGTGCCAGCAGCCAAGAATGGCAGGGGGCGGATAATTCACCCCTCCACTTT.

The V gene is TRBV5-1, the J gene TRBJ2-7, with D possibly being TRBD1 (5 bases). Trimming took 0 bases from V and 3 from J, leaving 13 bases between them. The CDR3 length is 15 residues. CDR1 is SGHRS and CDR2 is YFSETQ in the germline V gene. The CDR3 coding sequence is TGCGCCAGCAGCTTGGGAGCAGGGCGAAACTACGAGCAGTACGTC. Amino acids: CASSLGAGRNYEQYV.

This clonotype was recorded a few times. The rearrangement uses TRBV15 and TRBJ2-7, with 8 nucleotides matching TRBD2. The ends lost 0 bases at V and 3 bases at J; junction bases unmatched: 7. This CDR3 has 16 residues. Germline loops: CDR1 LNHNV, CDR2 YYDKDF (reference sequence). In DNA, the CDR3 is TGTGCCACCAGCAGAGACCCGAGGCGGGGGGACTACGAGCAGTACTTC. Translated: CATSRDPRRGDYEQYF.

This chain connects TRBV5-1 to TRBJ1-4; D is unclear. V was clipped by 3 bases and J by 5 bases, with 14 bases between them. This CDR3 has 15 amino acids. The germline V gene encodes CDR1 SGHRS and CDR2 YFSETQ. The CDR3 spells CASSSDAGENEKLFF. DNA of the CDR3: TGCGCCAGCAGCTCCGACGCTGGGGAGAATGAAAAACTGTTTTTT.

There are a few counts of this clonotype. J is TRBJ1-2 and V is TRBV3-1, with 9 bases fitting TRBD1. The CDR3 loop spans 14 amino acids. After removal of 5 bases from V and 8 bases from J, the junction contained 9 bases not matched to a gene. The germline gives CDR1 LGHDT, CDR2 YNNKEL (reference sequence). The chain's CDR3 is CASSKPGQGNGYTF. DNA for the CDR3: TGTGCCAGCAGCAAACCGGGACAGGGAAACGGCTACACCTTC.